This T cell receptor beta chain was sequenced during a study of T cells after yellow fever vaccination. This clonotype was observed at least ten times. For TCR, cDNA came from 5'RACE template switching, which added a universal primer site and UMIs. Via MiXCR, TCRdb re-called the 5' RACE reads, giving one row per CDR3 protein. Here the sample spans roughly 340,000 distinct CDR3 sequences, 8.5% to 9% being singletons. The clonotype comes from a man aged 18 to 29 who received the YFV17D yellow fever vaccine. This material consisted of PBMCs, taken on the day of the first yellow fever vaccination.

The CDR3 region has the DNA TGCGCCAGCACCAGACAGGGAGAGGATACGCAGTATTTT. Amino acid sequence: CASTRQGEDTQYF. The V gene is TRBV5-1, the J gene TRBJ2-3; 7 bases map to TRBD1. The ends lost 6 bases at V and 6 bases at J; junction bases unmatched: 7. Germline V gene data show CDR1 as SGHRS and CDR2 as YFSETQ. CDR3 length: 13 amino acids.